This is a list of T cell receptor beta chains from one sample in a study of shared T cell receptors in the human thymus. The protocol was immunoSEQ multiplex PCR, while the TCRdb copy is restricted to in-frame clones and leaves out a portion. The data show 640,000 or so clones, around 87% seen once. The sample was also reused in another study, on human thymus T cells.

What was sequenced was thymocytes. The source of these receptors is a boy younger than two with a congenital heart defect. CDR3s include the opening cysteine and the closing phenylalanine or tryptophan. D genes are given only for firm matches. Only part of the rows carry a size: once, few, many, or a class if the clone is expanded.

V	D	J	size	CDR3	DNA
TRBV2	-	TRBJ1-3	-	CASRTRPYEDTIYF	TGTGCCAGCAGAACCCGACCCTATGAGGACACCATATATTTT
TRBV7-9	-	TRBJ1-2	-	CASSLGADPGYTF	TGTGCCAGCAGCCTAGGGGCCGACCCTGGCTACACCTTC
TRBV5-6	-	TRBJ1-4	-	CASSLEQDKLFF	TGTGCCAGCAGCTTGGAACAAGATAAACTGTTTTTT
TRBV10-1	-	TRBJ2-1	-	CASSKDSLSYNEQFF	TGCGCCAGCAGTAAGGACAGCCTATCCTACAATGAGCAGTTCTTC
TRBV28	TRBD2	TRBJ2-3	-	CASSYGGGGTDTQYF	TGTGCCAGCAGTTATGGTGGCGGGGGAACAGATACGCAGTATTTT
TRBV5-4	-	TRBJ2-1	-	CASSLYRPLRGEQFF	TGTGCCAGCAGCTTGTACCGGCCTCTTCGAGGTGAGCAGTTCTTC
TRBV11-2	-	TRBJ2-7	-	CASSLEGQLVRGYEQYF	TGTGCCAGCAGCTTAGAGGGGCAGTTGGTTAGGGGTTACGAGCAGTACTTC
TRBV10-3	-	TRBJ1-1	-	CATETSPQRWVTNTEAFF	TGTGCCACCGAAACCTCCCCTCAGCGGTGGGTTACGAACACTGAAGCTTTCTTT
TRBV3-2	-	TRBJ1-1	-	CASQPRAFF	TGTGCCAGCCAACCGCGGGCTTTCTTT
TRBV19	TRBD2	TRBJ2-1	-	CASSIVFTSGHSYNEQFF	TGTGCCAGTAGTATAGTTTTTACTAGCGGGCACTCCTACAATGAGCAGTTCTTC
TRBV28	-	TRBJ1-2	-	CASAVSGGALYGYTF	TGTGCCAGCGCAGTTTCGGGGGGCGCGTTGTATGGCTACACCTTC
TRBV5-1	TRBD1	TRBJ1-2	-	CASSVGQGDYGYTF	TGCGCCAGCAGCGTGGGACAGGGGGACTATGGCTACACCTTC
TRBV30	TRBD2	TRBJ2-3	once	CAWSQLAGGVTQYF	TGTGCCTGGAGTCAGCTGGCGGGAGGGGTTACGCAGTATTTT
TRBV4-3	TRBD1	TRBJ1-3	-	CASSQEYGDRGIGNTIYF	TGCGCCAGCAGCCAAGAATACGGGGACAGGGGAATCGGAAACACCATATATTTT
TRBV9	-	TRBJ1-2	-	CASSVGVGGVAGYTF	TGTGCCAGCAGCGTAGGGGTGGGAGGGGTGGCTGGCTACACCTTC
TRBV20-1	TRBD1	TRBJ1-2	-	CSGHRGDGYTF	TGCAGTGGCCACAGGGGGGACGGCTACACCTTC
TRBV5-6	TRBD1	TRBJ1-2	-	CASSLRQGPTNYGYTF	TGTGCCAGCAGCTTACGACAGGGGCCAACTAACTATGGCTACACCTTC
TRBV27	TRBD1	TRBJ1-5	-	CASIQGDSNQPQHF	TGTGCCAGCATACAGGGGGATAGCAATCAGCCCCAGCATTTT
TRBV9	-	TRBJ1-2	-	CASSDRPQAPNYGYTF	TGTGCCAGCAGCGACCGGCCGCAGGCACCTAACTATGGCTACACCTTC
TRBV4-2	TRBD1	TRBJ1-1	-	CASSQHADRGQNTEAFF	TGTGCCAGCAGCCAGCACGCGGACAGGGGGCAGAACACTGAAGCTTTCTTT
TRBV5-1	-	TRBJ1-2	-	CASSSPGQANYGYTF	TGCGCCAGCAGCTCTCCGGGACAAGCTAACTATGGCTACACCTTC
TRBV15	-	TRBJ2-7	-	CATSRVARTGHGPLEQYF	TGTGCCACCAGCAGAGTCGCAAGAACCGGACACGGTCCTCTCGAGCAGTACTTC
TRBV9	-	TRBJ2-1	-	CASSVGVQSSYNEQFF	TGTGCCAGCAGCGTAGGGGTACAGAGCTCCTACAATGAGCAGTTCTTC
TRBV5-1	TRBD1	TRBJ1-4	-	CASSLRQGQSEKLFF	TGCGCCAGCAGCCTCCGACAGGGACAGAGTGAAAAACTGTTTTTT
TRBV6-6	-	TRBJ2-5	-	CASRNREKTGVETQYF	TGTGCCAGCAGAAACCGGGAAAAAACTGGGGTGGAGACCCAGTACTTC